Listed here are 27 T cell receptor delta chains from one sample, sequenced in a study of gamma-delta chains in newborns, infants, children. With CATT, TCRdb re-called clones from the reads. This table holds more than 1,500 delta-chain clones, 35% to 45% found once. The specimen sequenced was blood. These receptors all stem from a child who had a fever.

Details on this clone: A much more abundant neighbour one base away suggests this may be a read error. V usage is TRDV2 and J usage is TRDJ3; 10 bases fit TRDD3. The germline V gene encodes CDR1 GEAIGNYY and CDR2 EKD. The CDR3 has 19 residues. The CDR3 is CACDALGDIDSWDTRQVFF. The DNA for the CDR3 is TGTGCCTGTGACGCCCTGGGGGATATTGACTCCTGGGACACCCGACAGGTGTTTTTC.

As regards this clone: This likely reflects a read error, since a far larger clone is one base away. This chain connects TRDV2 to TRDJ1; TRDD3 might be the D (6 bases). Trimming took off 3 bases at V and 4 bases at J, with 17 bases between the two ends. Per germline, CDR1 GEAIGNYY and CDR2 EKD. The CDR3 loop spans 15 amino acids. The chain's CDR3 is CACDGLGNLGDKLIF. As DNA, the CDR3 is TGTGCCTGTGACGGGCTGGGGAATCTAGGCGATAAACTCATCTTT.

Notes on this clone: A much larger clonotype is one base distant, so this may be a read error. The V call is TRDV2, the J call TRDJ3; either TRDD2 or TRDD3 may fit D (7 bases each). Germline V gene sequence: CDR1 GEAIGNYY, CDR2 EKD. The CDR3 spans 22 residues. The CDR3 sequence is CACGTVPTVTGVSSWDTRQMFF. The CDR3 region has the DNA TGTGCCTGTGGCACCGTTCCTACGGTTACTGGGGTAAGCTCCTGGGACACCCGACAGATGTTTTTC.

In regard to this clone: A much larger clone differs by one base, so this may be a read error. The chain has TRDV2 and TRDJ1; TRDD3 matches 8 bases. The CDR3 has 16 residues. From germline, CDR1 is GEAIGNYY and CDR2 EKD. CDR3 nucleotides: TGTGCCTGTGAGTTTCTGGGGGACACCAACACCGATAAACCCATCTTT. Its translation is CACEFLGDTNTDKPIF.

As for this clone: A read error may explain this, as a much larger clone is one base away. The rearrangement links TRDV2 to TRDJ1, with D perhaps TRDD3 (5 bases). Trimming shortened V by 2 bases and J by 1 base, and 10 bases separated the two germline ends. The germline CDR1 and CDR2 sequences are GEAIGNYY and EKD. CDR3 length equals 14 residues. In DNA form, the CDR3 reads TGTGCCTGTGACATCTTGGGGAGCACCGATAAACTCATCTTT. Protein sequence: CACDILGSTDKLIF.

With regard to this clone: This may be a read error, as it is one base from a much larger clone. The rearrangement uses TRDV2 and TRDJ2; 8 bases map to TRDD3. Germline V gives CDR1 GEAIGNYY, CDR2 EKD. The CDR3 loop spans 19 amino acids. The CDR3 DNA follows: TGTGCCAGTGACACCGTAACGGTTAGAGGTGGGGGATTTCCAGCACAACTCTTCTTT. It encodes CASDTVTVRGGGFPAQLFF.

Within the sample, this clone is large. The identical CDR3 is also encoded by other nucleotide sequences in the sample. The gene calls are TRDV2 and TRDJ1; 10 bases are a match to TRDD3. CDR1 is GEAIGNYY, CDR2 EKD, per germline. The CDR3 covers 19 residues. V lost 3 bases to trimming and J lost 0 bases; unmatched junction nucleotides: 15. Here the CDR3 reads CACDPLTRTGGLYTDKLIF. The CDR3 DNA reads TGTGCCTGTGACCCCCTTACACGTACTGGGGGATTGTACACCGATAAACTCATCTTT.

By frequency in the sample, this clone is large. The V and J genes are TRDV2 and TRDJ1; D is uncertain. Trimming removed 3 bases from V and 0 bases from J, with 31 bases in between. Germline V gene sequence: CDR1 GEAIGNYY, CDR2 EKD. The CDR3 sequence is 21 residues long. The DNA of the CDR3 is TGTGCCTGTGACTCAGTGAGTCTACAGCTTAGTACTACGATTTACACCGATAAACTCATCTTT. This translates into CACDSVSLQLSTTIYTDKLIF.

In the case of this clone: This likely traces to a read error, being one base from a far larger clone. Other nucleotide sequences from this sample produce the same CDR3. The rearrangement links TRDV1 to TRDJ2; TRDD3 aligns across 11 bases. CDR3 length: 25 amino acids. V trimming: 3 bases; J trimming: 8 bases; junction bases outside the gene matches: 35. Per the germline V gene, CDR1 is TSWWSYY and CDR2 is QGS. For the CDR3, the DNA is TGTGCTCTTGGGGACTCCCTAGATTGGGTTATCCCTTTTGGGGGATACGAGTTAGGTTCGGCACAACTCTTCTTT. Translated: CALGDSLDWVIPFGGYELGSAQLFF.

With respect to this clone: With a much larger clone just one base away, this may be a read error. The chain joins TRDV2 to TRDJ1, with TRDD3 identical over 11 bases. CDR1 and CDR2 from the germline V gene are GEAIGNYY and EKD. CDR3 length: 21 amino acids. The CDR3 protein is CACGTLIGLGDIAPYTDKLIF. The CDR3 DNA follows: TGTGCCTGTGGCACCCTAATTGGACTGGGGGATATCGCCCCGTACACCGATAAACTCATCTTT.

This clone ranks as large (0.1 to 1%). The DNA of the CDR3 is TGTGCCTGTGACTTACTGGGGGATACGGGTCTCACCGATAAACTCATCTTT. This translates into CACDLLGDTGLTDKLIF. The rearrangement joins TRDV2 to TRDJ1, with 13 nucleotides matching TRDD3. There are 17 residues in the CDR3. J gave up 1 base and V 3 bases, and 7 bases lay outside the gene matches. Germline loops: CDR1 GEAIGNYY, CDR2 EKD.

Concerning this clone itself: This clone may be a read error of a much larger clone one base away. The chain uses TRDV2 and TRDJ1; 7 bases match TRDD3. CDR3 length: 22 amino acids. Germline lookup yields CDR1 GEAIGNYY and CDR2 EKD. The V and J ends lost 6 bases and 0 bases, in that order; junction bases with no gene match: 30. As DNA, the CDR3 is TGTGCCTGTACACCGCCCAGTTGGTCTGGGGGGTCCGATGAAAGGTACACCGATAAACTCATCTTT. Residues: CACTPPSWSGGSDERYTDKLIF.

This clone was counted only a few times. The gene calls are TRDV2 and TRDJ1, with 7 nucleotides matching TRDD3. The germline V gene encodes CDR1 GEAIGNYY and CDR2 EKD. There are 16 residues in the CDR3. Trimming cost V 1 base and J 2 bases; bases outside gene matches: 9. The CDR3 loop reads CACDTLGALVTDKLIF. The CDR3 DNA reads TGTGCCTGTGACACTCTGGGGGCCCTGGTTACCGATAAACTCATCTTT.

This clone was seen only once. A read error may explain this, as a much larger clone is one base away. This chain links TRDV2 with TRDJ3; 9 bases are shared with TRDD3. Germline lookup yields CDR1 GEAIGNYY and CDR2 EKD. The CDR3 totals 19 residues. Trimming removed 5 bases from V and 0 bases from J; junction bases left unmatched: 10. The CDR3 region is CACGTLLGESSWDTRQMFF. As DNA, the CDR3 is TGTGCCTGTGGCACTCTACTGGGGGAGAGCTCCTGGGACACCCGACAGATGTTTTTC.

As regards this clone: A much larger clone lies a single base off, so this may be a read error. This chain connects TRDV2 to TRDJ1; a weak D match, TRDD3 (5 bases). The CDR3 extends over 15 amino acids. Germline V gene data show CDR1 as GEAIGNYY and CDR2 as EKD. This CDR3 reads CACDTVGGNTDKFIF. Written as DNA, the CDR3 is TGTGCCTGTGACACCGTCGGGGGCAACACCGATAAATTCATCTTT.

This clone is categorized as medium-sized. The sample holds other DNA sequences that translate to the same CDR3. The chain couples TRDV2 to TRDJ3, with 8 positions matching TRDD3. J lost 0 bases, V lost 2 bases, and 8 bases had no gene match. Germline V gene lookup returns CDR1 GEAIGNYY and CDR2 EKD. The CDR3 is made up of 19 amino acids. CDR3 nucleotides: TGTGCCTGTGACAGTACTGGGGGCCCCAGCTCCTGGGACACCCGACAGATGTTTTTC. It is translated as CACDSTGGPSSWDTRQMFF.

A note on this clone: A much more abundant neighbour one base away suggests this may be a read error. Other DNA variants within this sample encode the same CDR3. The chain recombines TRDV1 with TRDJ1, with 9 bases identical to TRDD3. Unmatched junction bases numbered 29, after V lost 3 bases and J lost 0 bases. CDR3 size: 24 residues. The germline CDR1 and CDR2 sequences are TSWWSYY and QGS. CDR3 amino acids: CALGESLPLPGYWGTYSYTDKLIF. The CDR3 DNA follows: TGTGCTCTTGGGGAGTCCCTCCCTCTTCCGGGCTACTGGGGGACTTACTCCTACACCGATAAACTCATCTTT.

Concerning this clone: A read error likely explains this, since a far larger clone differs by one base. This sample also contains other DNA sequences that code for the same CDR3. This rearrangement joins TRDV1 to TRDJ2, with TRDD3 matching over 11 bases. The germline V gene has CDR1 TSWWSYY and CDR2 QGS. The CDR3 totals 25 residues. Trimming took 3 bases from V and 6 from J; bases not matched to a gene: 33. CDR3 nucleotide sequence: TGTGCTCTTGGGGACTCCCTAGATTGGGTTATCCCTCTTGGGGGATACGAGTTAGGTTCAGCACAACTCTTCTTT. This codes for CALGDSLDWVIPLGGYELGSAQLFF.

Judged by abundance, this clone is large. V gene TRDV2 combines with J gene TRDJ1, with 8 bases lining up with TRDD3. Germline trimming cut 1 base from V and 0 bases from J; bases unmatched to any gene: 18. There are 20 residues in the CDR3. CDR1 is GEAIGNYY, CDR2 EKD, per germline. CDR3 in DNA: TGTGCCTGTGACACGGGAGTTACTGGGGGCATATGGAGATACACCGATAAACTCATCTTT. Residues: CACDTGVTGGIWRYTDKLIF.

DNA for the CDR3: TGTGCTCTTGGGGTCACGCTTTTCTTGTGGGGGATACCCACCGATAAACTCATCTTT. Protein sequence: CALGVTLFLWGIPTDKLIF. This rearrangement joins TRDV1 to TRDJ1; 10 bases fit TRDD3. The CDR3 is 19 amino acids. Per the germline V gene, CDR1 is TSWWSYY and CDR2 is QGS. With 4 bases clipped from V and 1 base from J, the junction kept 15 bases outside the gene matches.

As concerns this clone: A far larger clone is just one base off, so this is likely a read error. The DNA for the CDR3 is TGTGCCCGTGACACCTTAGATACTGGGGGATACGTTAAGGCCGATAAACTCATCTTT. This gives the protein CARDTLDTGGYVKADKLIF. The rearrangement joins TRDV2 to TRDJ1, with 13 bases fitting TRDD3. The CDR3 is 19 residues long. The germline gives CDR1 GEAIGNYY, CDR2 EKD.

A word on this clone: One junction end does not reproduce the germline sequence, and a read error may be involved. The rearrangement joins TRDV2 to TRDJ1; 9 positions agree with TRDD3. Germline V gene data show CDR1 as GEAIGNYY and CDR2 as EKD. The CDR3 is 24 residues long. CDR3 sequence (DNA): TGTGCCAGTGACACCGTACGGGGGGAGGGGGATACCCCAACGAAACAATCCGACACCGATAAACTCATCTTT. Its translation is CASDTVRGEGDTPTKQSDTDKLIF.

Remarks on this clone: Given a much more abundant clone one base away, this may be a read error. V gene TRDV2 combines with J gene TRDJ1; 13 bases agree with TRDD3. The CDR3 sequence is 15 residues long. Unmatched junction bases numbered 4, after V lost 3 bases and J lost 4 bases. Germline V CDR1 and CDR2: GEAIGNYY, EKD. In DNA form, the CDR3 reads TGTGCCTGTGACTTTCACTGGGGGATACGCGATAAACTCATCTTT. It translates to CACDFHWGIRDKLIF.

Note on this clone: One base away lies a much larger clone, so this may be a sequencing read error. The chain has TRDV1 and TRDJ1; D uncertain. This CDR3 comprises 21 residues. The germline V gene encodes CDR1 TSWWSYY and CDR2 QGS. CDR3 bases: TGTGCTCTTGGGGGGCCATCCCACCACAAGTGGTTTCCCTTATTCACCAATAAACTCATCTTT. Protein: CALGGPSHHKWFPLFTNKLIF.

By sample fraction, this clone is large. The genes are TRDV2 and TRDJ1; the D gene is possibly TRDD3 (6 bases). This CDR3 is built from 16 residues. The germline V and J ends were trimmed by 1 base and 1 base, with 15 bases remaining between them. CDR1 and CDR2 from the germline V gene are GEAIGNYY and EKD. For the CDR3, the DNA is TGTGCCTGTGACACGTTGGGGGTCCGTAGCACCGATAAACTCATCTTT. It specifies CACDTLGVRSTDKLIF.

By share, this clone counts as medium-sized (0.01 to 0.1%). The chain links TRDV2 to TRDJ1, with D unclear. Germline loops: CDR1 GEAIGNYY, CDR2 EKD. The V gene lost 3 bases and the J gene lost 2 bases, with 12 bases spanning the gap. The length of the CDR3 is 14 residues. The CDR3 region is CACDALGLTDKLIF. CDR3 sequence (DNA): TGTGCCTGTGACGCCTTAGGTTTAACCGATAAACTCATCTTT.

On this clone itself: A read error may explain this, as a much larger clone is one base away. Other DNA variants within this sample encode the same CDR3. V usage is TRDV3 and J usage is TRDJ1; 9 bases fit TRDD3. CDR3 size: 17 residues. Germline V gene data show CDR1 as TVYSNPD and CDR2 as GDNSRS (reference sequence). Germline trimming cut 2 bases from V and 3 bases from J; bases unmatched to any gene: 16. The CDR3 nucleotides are TGTGCCTTTTGTAACCAGGGGATACGCTTCGGCTCCGATAAACTCATCTTT. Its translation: CAFCNQGIRFGSDKLIF.